What follows are 30 T cell receptor beta chains derived from one specimen sequenced in a study of blood T cells in healthy people across ages. The authors ran a second PCR of 7 to 11 cycles using a sample-barcoded 5' primer and a J-beta primer mix. TCRdb independently ran MiXCR on the 5' RACE reads; one entry per CDR3 protein. The data contain around 1,800,000 distinct CDR3 sequences, more than 35% of them singletons. Sequencing was carried out using blood. The receptors originated from a human donor in good health.

This clonotype was observed many times. The rearrangement links TRBV12-3 or TRBV12-4 to TRBJ1-2; D uncertain. The CDR3 consists of 13 residues. The V and J ends lost 6 bases and 2 bases respectively, with 10 bases between them. In DNA form, the CDR3 reads TGTGCCAGCAGCTTGACACAAAACTATGGCTACACCTTC. The encoded protein is CASSLTQNYGYTF.

In its sample, this clonotype was seen a few times. The chain combines TRBV7-2 with TRBJ2-1; weak D call: TRBD2 (5 bases). The CDR3 has 12 amino acids. The V end was cut by 5 bases, the J end by 9 bases, with 11 bases between. CDR1 and CDR2 from the germline V gene are SGHTA and FQGNSA. The chain's CDR3 is CASSRDRGEQFF. CDR3 DNA sequence: TGTGCCAGCAGCCGTGATCGGGGTGAGCAGTTCTTC.

The chain is built from TRBV5-1 and TRBJ2-5; no definite D call. Germline V gene data show CDR1 as SGHRS and CDR2 as YFSETQ. This CDR3 has 13 residues. Between the trimmed V and J ends, which lost 0 bases and 7 bases, there was a span of 10 bases. CDR3 nucleotide sequence: TGCGCCAGCAGCTTGGCATCTCCAGGGACCCAGTACTTC. Residues: CASSLASPGTQYF.

The rearrangement joins TRBV20-1 to TRBJ2-7, with 8 bases that match TRBD1. The CDR3 extends over 13 amino acids. Losses at the gene ends were 4 bases for V and 3 bases for J; bases not matched to a gene: 5. CDR1 and CDR2 from the germline V gene are DFQATT and SNEGSKA (reference sequence). DNA for the CDR3: TGCAGTGCTAAAAGACAGGGGTTCTACGAGCAGTACTTC. It specifies CSAKRQGFYEQYF.

This chain connects TRBV6-5 to TRBJ2-7, with 8 bases identical to TRBD1. Per the germline V gene, CDR1 is MNHEY and CDR2 is SVGAGI. V shed 6 bases, J shed 4 bases, and the junction held 8 bases outside the gene matches. The CDR3 contains 14 residues. CDR3 loop: CASRRTGLGYEQYF. In nucleotides, the CDR3 is TGTGCCAGCAGACGGACAGGGTTAGGGTACGAGCAGTACTTC.

CDR3 coding DNA: TGTGCCAGCAGTGAATTAATGGGAACCGGGGAGCTGTTTTTT. Its protein is CASSELMGTGELFF. This chain links TRBV25-1 with TRBJ2-2; unclear D gene. The CDR3 has 14 amino acids. The germline V gene encodes CDR1 MGHDK and CDR2 SYGVNS. V lost 1 base and J lost 5, with 8 bases in between.

V and J are TRBV7-8 and TRBJ2-4, with TRBD1 identical over 8 bases. Near its end, the DNA agrees better with TRBJ2-7, so the J call may be wrong. Germline V gene lookup returns CDR1 SGHVS and CDR2 FQNEAQ. This CDR3 is built from 15 residues. CDR3: CASSPPRTGRHEQYF. CDR3 in DNA: TGTGCCAGCAGCCCACCAAGGACAGGGAGGCACGAGCAGTACTTC.

The rearrangement joins TRBV29-1 to TRBJ2-5; TRBD2 matches 10 bases. Germline lookup yields CDR1 SQVTM and CDR2 ANQGSEA. V lost 7 bases and J lost 5; bases outside the gene matches: 4. The CDR3 spans 12 residues. The DNA of the CDR3 is TGCAGCGATACGACTAGCGGGGAGACCCAGTACTTC. Protein sequence: CSDTTSGETQYF.

This chain connects TRBV7-2 to TRBJ1-2; 9 bases align to TRBD1. Per the germline V gene, CDR1 is SGHTA and CDR2 is FQGNSA. This CDR3 contains 14 residues. After removal of 6 bases from V and 8 bases from J, the junction contained 10 bases not matched to a gene. In nucleotides, the CDR3 is TGTGCCAGCAGTCTAACACAGGGGGCTGGAGGCTACACCTTC. It translates to CASSLTQGAGGYTF.

The table lists this clonotype with a few counts. The J gene is TRBJ2-5, the V gene TRBV4-1; the match to TRBD2 covers 12 bases. V was pared by 1 base and J by 3 bases, with 9 bases of the junction left unmatched. The CDR3 is made up of 18 amino acids. From germline, CDR1 is MGHRA and CDR2 YSYEKL. The CDR3 spells CASSQGWPSGGAKETQYF. The DNA of the CDR3 is TGCGCCAGCAGCCAAGGATGGCCTAGCGGGGGGGCTAAAGAGACCCAGTACTTC.

This clonotype came up a few times. This chain links TRBV5-8 with TRBJ1-4; D might be TRBD1 (5 bases). Trimming cost V 0 bases and J 0 bases, with 21 bases left between them. Germline V gives CDR1 SGHTS, CDR2 YDEGEE. The CDR3 is 20 residues long. The CDR3: CASSLAPPGWGLATNEKLFF. In DNA form, the CDR3 reads TGTGCCAGCAGCTTGGCCCCCCCAGGGTGGGGCCTTGCAACTAATGAAAAACTGTTTTTT.

For this clonotype: Mismatch with germline at one junction end may stem from a read error. J is TRBJ2-3 and V is TRBV5-1, with 15 bases fitting TRBD2. The germline gives CDR1 SGHRS, CDR2 YFSETQ. The CDR3 loop spans 18 amino acids. CDR3 protein: CASSAGLAGGIGTDTRYF. CDR3 DNA: TGCGCCAGCAGCGCGGGACTAGCGGGGGGCATTGGCACAGATACGCGGTATTTT.

V and J are TRBV29-1 and TRBJ2-7, with D perhaps TRBD2 (5 bases). This CDR3 comprises 12 residues. Trimming stripped 7 bases from V and 2 bases from J, with 12 bases between. Germline CDR1 is SQVTM and CDR2 is ANQGSEA. As DNA, the CDR3 is TGCAGCGCTGGAGGTGGGCCCTACGAGCAGTACTTC. It codes for CSAGGGPYEQYF.

V is TRBV3-1 and J is TRBJ2-1, with D possibly being TRBD2 (6 bases). The CDR3 runs to 15 residues. Deletions cut 4 bases from V and 2 bases from J, with 12 bases between. The germline CDR1 and CDR2 sequences are LGHDT and YNNKEL (reference sequence). This CDR3 reads CASSPIGGAYNEQFF. DNA for the CDR3: TGTGCCAGCAGCCCCATTGGAGGGGCCTACAATGAGCAGTTCTTC.

This clonotype was seen at least ten times. This rearrangement joins TRBV7-3 to TRBJ2-1; 7 nucleotides line up with TRBD1. The CDR3 consists of 13 residues. Germline values: CDR1 SGHTA, CDR2 FQGTGA. Trimming at V came to 4 bases and at J to 5 bases, leaving 2 bases not matched to a gene. CDR3 sequence reads: CASSWGQNNEQFF. The CDR3 DNA reads as TGTGCCAGCAGCTGGGGACAGAACAATGAGCAGTTCTTC.

This clonotype was seen only a few times. V is TRBV9 and J is TRBJ2-7; TRBD1 might be the D (5 bases). The germline V gene has CDR1 SGDLS and CDR2 YYNGEE. The CDR3 contains 14 residues. V lost 4 bases and J 4 bases, leaving 15 bases between the germline ends. The CDR3: CASSPQGGEYEQYF. In DNA form, the CDR3 reads TGTGCCAGCAGCCCCCAGGGCGGAGAATACGAGCAGTACTTC.

The genes are TRBV14 and TRBJ1-2; D gene uncertain. Germline assignment: CDR1 SGHDN and CDR2 FVKESK. This CDR3 has 13 amino acids. The V end was cut by 5 bases, the J end by 4 bases, with 11 bases between. The DNA of the CDR3 is TGTGCCAGCAGCGGAGGGTTACTCTATGGCTACACCTTC. Translation: CASSGGLLYGYTF.

V is TRBV6-4 and J is TRBJ1-2; no definite D call. V was shortened by 3 bases and J by 8 bases, with 10 bases between the two germline ends. In germline, CDR1 is MRHNA, CDR2 SNTAGT. The CDR3 spans 12 residues. CDR3 loop: CASSEVGNGYTF. The CDR3 bases are TGTGCCAGCAGTGAAGTAGGAAACGGCTACACCTTC.

The gene calls are TRBV29-1 and TRBJ2-7; the D gene is possibly TRBD2 (5 bases). The germline V and J ends were trimmed by 3 bases and 7 bases, with 19 bases remaining between them. In germline, CDR1 is SQVTM, CDR2 ANQGSEA. The CDR3 has 14 residues. The CDR3 sequence is CSVDSTPGSREQYF. The CDR3 DNA follows: TGCAGCGTTGATAGTACCCCTGGGAGTCGGGAGCAGTACTTC.

The rearrangement joins TRBV29-1 to TRBJ2-5; perhaps D is TRBD1 or TRBD2 (6 bases each). There are 14 residues in the CDR3. Germline V gene lookup returns CDR1 SQVTM and CDR2 ANQGSEA. Trimming left V 3 bases short and J 2 bases short, with 13 bases between. The CDR3 region is CSVDKGGLQETQYF. CDR3 sequence (DNA): TGCAGCGTTGATAAAGGGGGACTGCAAGAGACCCAGTACTTC.

V gene TRBV7-2 combines with J gene TRBJ1-2; no firm D call. The germline CDR1 and CDR2 sequences are SGHTA and FQGNSA. The CDR3 consists of 12 residues. Trimming pared 2 bases from V and 5 bases from J, leaving 6 bases between. CDR3 DNA sequence: TGTGCCAGCAGCTTAAAACCTTATGGCTACACCTTC. It specifies CASSLKPYGYTF.

This chain connects TRBV5-1 to TRBJ1-6; D unresolved. The V and J ends lost 0 bases and 0 bases respectively, with 16 bases between them. This CDR3 contains 19 residues. Germline-derived CDR1 and CDR2 are SGHRS and YFSETQ. This chain's CDR3 is CASSLESPGPSSYNSPLHF. Written as DNA, the CDR3 is TGCGCCAGCAGCTTGGAATCCCCCGGGCCCAGCTCCTATAATTCACCCCTCCACTTT.

Details on this clonotype: Compared with germline, one end of the junction differs, possibly owing to a read error. V usage is TRBV5-1 and J usage is TRBJ2-1; 8 nucleotides align to TRBD2. Germline CDR1 is SGHRS and CDR2 is YFSETQ. The CDR3 runs to 17 residues. This CDR3 reads CANSSRRGGGFGNEQFF. The CDR3 coding sequence is TGCGCCAACAGCTCCCGTCGGGGCGGGGGGTTCGGCAATGAGCAGTTCTTC.

This clonotype was recorded a few times. The chain combines TRBV9 with TRBJ2-3; 7 nucleotides match TRBD2. CDR3 length: 17 amino acids. Trimming took 4 bases from V and 2 from J; bases not matched to a gene: 13. Germline V gene sequence: CDR1 SGDLS, CDR2 YYNGEE. CDR3 sequence reads: CASSPRGGAGNTDTQYF. The CDR3 DNA reads TGTGCCAGCAGCCCCCGCGGTGGAGCGGGGAACACAGATACGCAGTATTTT. The full variable domain, rest sourced from reference TRBV9 and TRBJ2-3, is DSGVTQTPKHLITATGQRVTLRCSPRSGDLSVYWYQQSLDQGLQFLIQYYNGEERAKGNILERFSAQQFPDLHSELNLSSLELGDSALYFCASSPRGGAGNTDTQYFGPGTRLTVL.

The genes are TRBV3-1 and TRBJ2-1, with D tentatively TRBD1 or TRBD2 (7 bases each). This CDR3 is built from 14 residues. V lost 3 bases to trimming and J lost 5 bases, with 11 bases between them. Germline V lookup: CDR1 LGHDT, CDR2 YNNKEL (reference sequence). In DNA form, the CDR3 reads TGTGCCAGCAGCCACAGGGGGGGGGACAATGAGCAGTTCTTC. This gives the protein CASSHRGGDNEQFF.

The V gene is TRBV11-3, the J gene TRBJ2-7; no clear D. V was cut by 2 bases and J by 0 bases, with 8 bases left in between. The germline CDR1 and CDR2 sequences are SGHNT and YENEEA. The CDR3 extends over 14 amino acids. This chain's CDR3 is CASSLRWSSYEQYF. Here the CDR3 DNA reads TGTGCCAGCAGCTTAAGGTGGAGCTCCTACGAGCAGTACTTC.

The sample holds many counts of this clonotype. The CDR3 sequence is CASSQTPARDYGYTF. The CDR3 bases are TGCGCCAGCAGCCAAACCCCCGCTAGGGACTATGGCTACACCTTC. The V gene is TRBV4-3, the J gene TRBJ1-2; D is unclear. This CDR3 contains 15 residues. Trimming removed 2 bases from V and 3 bases from J, with 13 bases in between. Germline V CDR1 and CDR2: LGHNA, YSLEER.

The sample holds many counts of this clonotype. This sequence joins TRBV7-2 and TRBJ2-7, with 8 nucleotides matching TRBD2. Trimming at V came to 3 bases and at J to 2 bases, leaving 0 bases not matched to a gene. The CDR3 is 13 residues long. The germline V gene encodes CDR1 SGHTA and CDR2 FQGNSA. The CDR3 spells CASSLGLAYEQYF. In DNA form, the CDR3 reads TGTGCCAGCAGCTTGGGACTAGCCTACGAGCAGTACTTC.

Only a few counts were recorded for this clonotype. V is TRBV20-1 and J is TRBJ2-1; D uncertain. CDR3 size: 10 residues. Germline V CDR1 and CDR2: DFQATT, SNEGSKA (reference sequence). The V and J ends lost 5 bases and 9 bases respectively, with 8 bases between them. The CDR3 protein is CSAAPGEQFF. For the CDR3, the DNA is TGCAGTGCTGCTCCGGGTGAGCAGTTCTTC.

This clonotype came up a few times. This chain links TRBV5-1 with TRBJ1-1; D possibly corresponds to TRBD1 (5 bases). This CDR3 is built from 16 residues. Germline V gives CDR1 SGHRS, CDR2 YFSETQ. V was clipped by 2 bases and J by 1 base, with 15 bases between them. The DNA for the CDR3 is TGCGCCAGCAGCTTCGACAGAGATGGAGCGAACACTGAAGCTTTCTTT. Translating it yields CASSFDRDGANTEAFF.